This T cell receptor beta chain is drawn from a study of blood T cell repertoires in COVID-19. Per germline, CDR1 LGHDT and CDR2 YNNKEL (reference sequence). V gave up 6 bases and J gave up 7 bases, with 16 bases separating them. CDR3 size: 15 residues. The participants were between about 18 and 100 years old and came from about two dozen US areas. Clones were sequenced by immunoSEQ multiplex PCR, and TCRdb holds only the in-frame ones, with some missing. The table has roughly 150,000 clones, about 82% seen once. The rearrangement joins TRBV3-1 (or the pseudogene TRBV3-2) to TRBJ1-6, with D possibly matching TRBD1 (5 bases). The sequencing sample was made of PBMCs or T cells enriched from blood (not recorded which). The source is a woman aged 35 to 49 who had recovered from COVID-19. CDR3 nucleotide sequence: TGTGCCAGCAGTTCCGACAGAGGATTCAATTCACCCCTCCACTTT. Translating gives CASSSDRGFNSPLHF.